This TCR beta chain was sequenced during a study of OX40 agonist ivuxolimab in advanced cancers. Study-level background: Ivuxolimab, which patients received intravenously every 2 weeks, was dosed at 0.01 to 10 mg/kg.

Profiled with immunoSEQ multiplex PCR; TCRdb holds only in-frame clones, not every one. Here the sample spans about 88,000 clones, 75% to 90% being singletons. A word on this clone: The antigen is undetermined.

Study-wide points: Among the lowest peripheral clonal expansion occurred in 0.1-3.0 mg/kg partial responders. On average, CD8+ T cells had more expanded clones than CD4+.

The material sequenced was CD4+ or CD8+ T cells sorted from blood, taken in a trial of the OX40 agonist ivuxolimab. The TCR was taken from an adult with an advanced solid tumor such as melanoma, head and neck, liver or kidney cancer.

The CDR3 bases are TGTGCCAGCAGCGTAGTCAGGCGGGGTGAAGCTTTCTTT. Translation gives CASSVVRRGEAFF. The chain has TRBV9 and TRBJ1-1; D ambiguous. This CDR3 comprises 13 residues. Germline-derived CDR1 and CDR2 are SGDLS and YYNGEE. Trimming stripped 0 bases from V and 7 bases from J, with 10 bases between. Full variable domain (remainder filled in from reference TRBV9 and TRBJ1-1): DSGVTQTPKHLITATGQRVTLRCSPRSGDLSVYWYQQSLDQGLQFLIQYYNGEERAKGNILERFSAQQFPDLHSELNLSSLELGDSALYFCASSVVRRGEAFFGQGTRLTVV.